The present T cell receptor (beta chain) was sequenced within a study of post-analysis software for immune sequencing data. Study information: Relapsing-remitting, secondary progressive and progressive-relapsing forms made up the multiple sclerosis disease courses.

The CDR3 is made up of 15 amino acids. Trimming removed 0 bases from V and 0 bases from J, with 6 bases in between. From germline, CDR1 is SGDLS and CDR2 YYNGEE. Unique molecular identifiers were carried by the TCR beta cDNA libraries. Starting from about 0.98 to 11 million T cells, the study yielded about half a million cDNA molecules. TCRdb redid the calling of the PCR reads with MiXCR, one entry per CDR3 protein. The sample has about 820,000 distinct CDR3 sequences, approximately 53% seen once. A remark on this clonotype: Its antigen remains unidentified.

Whole-study findings and limits: Samples from one preparation batch, clustered by F measure, grouped strongly together. Controls had significantly higher normalized Chao1 diversity than multiple sclerosis patients. The five TRBV segments detected at higher frequency in patients than in controls included TRBV5-6, TRBV5-1 and TRBV20-1.

This sequence originates from a girl between 10 and 17 years old with multiple sclerosis. The V call is TRBV9, the J call TRBJ2-2; D is unclear. Sequenced material: blood. Here the CDR3 reads CASSVGTANTGELFF. CDR3 nucleotide sequence: TGTGCCAGCAGCGTAGGGACCGCGAACACCGGGGAGCTGTTTTTT.